The source of this T cell receptor (beta chain) is a study of shared clonotypes between healthy human individuals. An assay was performed, and its level was deep. TCRdb's table, derived via immunoSEQ multiplex PCR, lists solely in-frame clones and lacks some. The table has fewer than 600,000 clones, roughly 77% seen once; the top ten hold around 13%. V gave up 2 bases and J gave up 0 bases, with 8 bases separating them. The germline V gene has CDR1 MNHEY and CDR2 SVGAGI. This CDR3 region has 14 residues. The sequence was collected from a woman between 40 and 50 years old in good health. Some clones in this sample may be carry-over from other donors' samples. This rearrangement joins TRBV6-5 to TRBJ2-7; a possible D gene is TRBD2 (5 bases). Sequencing was performed on PBMCs. The CDR3 coding sequence is TGTGCCAGCAGTTACGGACGGGACTCCTACGAGCAGTACTTC. Its translation: CASSYGRDSYEQYF.